A selection of T cell receptor beta chains follows, all from one sample in a study of T-cell memory formation after mild COVID-19. TCRdb reanalysed the 5' RACE reads using MiXCR and keeps one entry per CDR3 protein. The sample includes roughly 310,000 distinct CDR3 sequences, approximately 15% of them seen just once. The specimen was PBMCs or a T cell subset sorted from them (not recorded which). The origin of the receptors is a young man who had mild COVID-19 (a few samples of this study predate the infection). Cell type and time point are not known. The CDR3 runs from the conserved cysteine through the conserved F or W. Fields, in order: V gene, clone size, D gene, J gene, CDR3 protein, CDR3 DNA. A D gene is named only where the DNA matches it firmly. Rows give clone size only sometimes, using once, few, many, or a class for an expanded clone.

TRBV9	NA	NA	TRBJ2-6	CASSDFSGANVLTF	TGTGCCAGCAGCGACTTCTCTGGGGCCAACGTCCTGACTTTC
TRBV4-3	NA	NA	TRBJ2-1	CASSQETPSYNEQFF	TGCGCCAGCAGCCAGGAGACACCTTCCTACAATGAGCAGTTCTTC
TRBV19	NA	NA	TRBJ1-5	CASSTTSREQPQHF	TGTGCCAGTAGTACGACCTCCAGGGAGCAGCCCCAGCATTTT
TRBV7-2	NA	NA	TRBJ2-1	CASSLAGWANEQFF	TGTGCCAGCAGCTTAGCGGGCTGGGCTAATGAGCAGTTCTTC
TRBV10-3	NA	NA	TRBJ2-1	CAITEGSRNEQFF	TGTGCCATCACTGAGGGTAGTAGGAATGAGCAGTTCTTC
TRBV7-2	NA	NA	TRBJ2-2	CASSSVYTGELFF	TGTGCCAGCAGCAGTGTTTACACCGGGGAGCTGTTTTTT
TRBV7-8	many	TRBD1	TRBJ2-2	CASDGTGPSQNTGELFF	TGTGCCAGTGACGGGACAGGGCCTTCCCAAAACACCGGGGAGCTGTTTTTT
TRBV25-1	NA	TRBD2	TRBJ2-2	CASSLSLGGGSTGELFF	TGTGCCAGCAGCCTGAGCCTGGGCGGGGGGAGTACCGGGGAGCTGTTTTTT
TRBV11-1	NA	TRBD1	TRBJ2-5	CASSNDRGQVETQYF	TGTGCCAGCAGTAACGACAGGGGGCAGGTTGAGACCCAGTACTTC
TRBV6-5	few	NA	TRBJ1-1	CASSYKPPSHGNTEAFF	TGTGCCAGCAGTTACAAACCCCCCTCTCACGGGAACACTGAAGCTTTCTTT
TRBV5-1	few	NA	TRBJ1-6	CASSLRGRNNSPLHF	TGCGCCAGCAGCTTGCGGGGACGTAATAATTCACCCCTCCACTTT
TRBV20-1	many	NA	TRBJ1-1	CSATTGLMNTEAFF	TGCAGTGCAACGACAGGCCTTATGAACACTGAAGCTTTCTTT
TRBV7-6	NA	NA	TRBJ2-7	CASSFRGARLYEQYF	TGTGCCAGCAGCTTCAGGGGCGCGCGTCTCTACGAGCAGTACTTC
TRBV3-1	NA	TRBD1	TRBJ2-7	CASSQPGQGYEQYF	TGTGCCAGCAGCCAACCGGGACAGGGCTACGAGCAGTACTTC
TRBV27	few	NA	TRBJ2-1	CASRRLGDVYNEQFF	TGTGCCAGCAGACGTTTGGGGGATGTTTACAATGAGCAGTTCTTC
TRBV3-1	NA	TRBD2	TRBJ2-1	CASSSSGGFNEQFF	TGTGCCAGCAGCTCTAGCGGGGGCTTCAATGAGCAGTTCTTC
TRBV7-9	few	NA	TRBJ1-1	CASSPSGGNTEAFF	TGTGCCAGCAGCCCTTCGGGGGGGAACACTGAAGCTTTCTTT
TRBV2	NA	NA	TRBJ2-7	CASSGSGTLFMHF	TGTGCCAGCAGTGGATCCGGGACGCTTTTCATGCACTTC
TRBV20-1	NA	TRBD2	TRBJ2-5	CSATLAGPWETQYF	TGCAGTGCTACCCTAGCGGGGCCCTGGGAGACCCAGTACTTC
TRBV5-1	many	NA	TRBJ2-2	CASSPGPTGELFF	TGCGCCAGCAGCCCTGGACCCACCGGGGAGCTGTTTTTT
TRBV7-8	many	NA	TRBJ2-2	CASSLGSGVNTGELFF	TGTGCCAGCAGCTTAGGCTCGGGGGTCAACACCGGGGAGCTGTTTTTT
TRBV6-2/TRBV6-3	few	NA	TRBJ2-2	CASSYTGRGELFF	TGTGCCAGCAGTTACACGGGCAGAGGGGAGCTGTTTTTT
TRBV15	NA	TRBD2	TRBJ2-1	CATSRFTGGSHNEQFF	TGTGCCACCAGCAGATTTACGGGCGGGAGTCACAATGAGCAGTTCTTC
TRBV9	NA	TRBD2	TRBJ2-7	CASSVGAGETYEQYF	TGTGCCAGCAGCGTGGGAGCGGGGGAAACCTACGAGCAGTACTTC
TRBV24-1	NA	TRBD1	TRBJ2-1	CATSDQTGSFRDEQFF	TGTGCCACCAGTGATCAGACAGGGTCGTTCAGGGATGAGCAGTTCTTC
TRBV5-1	NA	NA	TRBJ1-4	CASSLSPGNEKLFF	TGCGCCAGCAGTTTATCCCCGGGAAATGAAAAACTGTTTTTT
TRBV4-2	NA	TRBD1	TRBJ2-3	CASSRGQGPSTDTQYF	TGTGCCAGCAGCCGGGGACAGGGCCCTAGCACAGATACGCAGTATTTT
TRBV11-2	NA	TRBD1	TRBJ1-4	CASSLGQGGGEKLFF	TGTGCCAGCAGCCTCGGACAGGGTGGGGGTGAAAAACTGTTTTTT
TRBV6-6	NA	TRBD2	TRBJ2-2	CASSETSGVSGELFF	TGTGCCAGCAGCGAGACTAGCGGGGTGTCCGGGGAGCTGTTTTTT
TRBV10-2	few	TRBD2	TRBJ2-1	CASRIAGYNEQFF	TGCGCCAGCAGGATAGCGGGATACAATGAGCAGTTCTTC
TRBV7-6	few	NA	TRBJ2-7	CASSKGFPYEQYF	TGTGCCAGCAGCAAAGGGTTTCCCTACGAGCAGTACTTC
TRBV5-1	many	TRBD2	TRBJ2-3	CASSLGLAGADTQYF	TGCGCCAGCAGCCTTGGACTAGCGGGGGCAGATACGCAGTATTTT
TRBV29-1	few	TRBD1	TRBJ1-5	CSVEDGTDSNQPQHF	TGCAGCGTTGAAGATGGGACAGATAGCAATCAGCCCCAGCATTTT
TRBV7-2	few	TRBD1	TRBJ1-3	CASSLAGTVGNTIYF	TGTGCCAGCAGCTTAGCCGGGACAGTAGGAAACACCATATATTTT
TRBV7-2	few	NA	TRBJ2-3	CASSFPSPDTQYF	TGTGCCAGCAGCTTCCCTAGCCCAGATACGCAGTATTTT
TRBV7-2	NA	TRBD1	TRBJ2-6	CASSPRDRGPGANVLTF	TGTGCCAGCAGCCCGCGGGACAGGGGGCCTGGGGCCAACGTCCTGACTTTC
TRBV12-3/TRBV12-4	many	NA	TRBJ2-7	CASSPGLEQYF	TGTGCCAGCAGCCCAGGCCTCGAGCAGTACTTC
TRBV4-3	NA	NA	TRBJ2-7	CASSRSQANYEQYF	TGCGCCAGCAGCCGGAGCCAGGCCAACTACGAGCAGTACTTC
TRBV7-3	NA	NA	TRBJ1-1	CASSFTGRDTEAFF	TGTGCCAGCAGCTTTACAGGGAGGGACACTGAAGCTTTCTTT
TRBV6-2/TRBV6-3	few	NA	TRBJ2-3	CASSYHPDTQYF	TGTGCCAGCAGTTATCATCCGGATACGCAGTATTTT
TRBV7-2	NA	NA	TRBJ1-5	CASSLRGQGYQPQHF	TGTGCCAGCAGCCTTCGCGGCCAGGGCTATCAGCCCCAGCATTTT
TRBV30	many	TRBD1	TRBJ1-2	CAWSAGQGGGYTF	TGTGCCTGGAGCGCCGGACAGGGGGGAGGCTACACCTTC
TRBV18	few	NA	TRBJ2-7	CASSGTYEQYF	TGTGCCAGCTCGGGGACCTACGAGCAGTACTTC
TRBV12-5	few	NA	TRBJ2-3	CASAEWDTQYF	TGTGCTAGTGCTGAGTGGGATACGCAGTATTTT
TRBV7-6	once	NA	TRBJ2-7	CASSLGSGPGEAYEQYF	TGTGCCAGCAGCTTAGGGTCGGGACCTGGGGAAGCCTACGAGCAGTACTTC